This TCR beta chain was found in a study of shared clonotypes between healthy human individuals. Study as a whole: There were three CD4 naive, three CD4 memory, two CD8 naive and one CD8 memory plates per donor.

Study-level findings and limits: The authors sampled blood alone, and tissue repertoires likely differ.

Regarding this clone: Its antigen remains unidentified.

Authors' methods: Junction-only immunoSEQ sequences carried no quality scores, so filtering differed. Assay used: immunoSEQ multiplex PCR; TCRdb lists only in-frame clones, some missing. That table furnishes V, J and clone size, whereas the DNA furnished D and trimming. The table shows a few hundred thousand clones, with less than 98% occurring only once. The sequenced sample consisted of naive CD4+ T cells sorted from blood. The subset was: CD45RA+ positively selected. The TCR sequence derives from a woman aged 25 to 45 in good health.

This chain's CDR3 is CASSEVTGYNEQFF. CDR3 in DNA: TGTGCCAGCAGTGAAGTTACAGGTTACAATGAGCAGTTCTTC. V gene TRBV6-1 combines with J gene TRBJ2-1; possibly TRBD1 for D (5 bases). Trimming cost V 1 base and J 4 bases, with 8 bases left between them. This CDR3 comprises 14 residues. In germline, CDR1 is MNHNS, CDR2 SASEGT.